The 23 T cell receptor beta chains reported below all come from one sample, sequenced in a study of tumor-infiltrating lymphocytes in primary liver carcinoma. Germline DNA was extracted too, while blood RNA derived from unsorted whole blood. Starting material of about 0.45 ug total RNA yielded TCR beta cDNA via a constant-region primer. Three nested multiplex PCR rounds of slightly modified ARM-PCR generated TCR beta libraries. TRBV1-TRBV30 forward primers paired with a C-beta reverse primer drove the first two PCR rounds, approximately 11 cycles each. MiXCR, run by TCRdb on the multiplex PCR reads, gives a single entry per CDR3 protein. The top ten hold roughly 7% of the sample, which has about 210,000 distinct CDR3 sequences, almost 65% seen once. Material: peripheral blood. The source of these receptors is a woman aged 55-75 years with primary liver carcinoma and hepatitis B virus infection.

In this sample, this clonotype turned up a few times. The V and J genes are TRBV4-1 and TRBJ2-3, with D perhaps assigned TRBD1 or TRBD2 (6 bases each). Germline V gene data show CDR1 as MGHRA and CDR2 as YSYEKL. CDR3 length: 17 residues. V was trimmed by 4 bases and J by 0 bases, leaving 17 bases between them. The DNA for the CDR3 is TGCGCCAGCAGCCCCTCCGGGGGCGGAGCCAGCACAGATACGCAGTATTTT. Protein product: CASSPSGGGASTDTQYF.

V usage is TRBV30 and J usage is TRBJ1-2, with a weak D call TRBD1 (5 bases). CDR1 and CDR2 (germline): GTSNPN, SVGIG (reference sequence). The CDR3 spans 15 residues. V was trimmed by 4 bases and J by 4 bases, leaving 19 bases between them. The CDR3 nucleotides read TGTGCCTGGAAGGACGGGAGTAGACAGTCCTATGGCTACACCTTC. Translation: CAWKDGSRQSYGYTF.

The CDR3 region has the DNA TGCGCCAGCAGCCAAGGGACAGGGAGGTCCGAGCAGTACTTC. Protein: CASSQGTGRSEQYF. The chain uses TRBV4-1 and TRBJ2-7, with TRBD1 matching over 8 bases. Trimming at V came to 1 base and at J to 6 bases, leaving 5 bases not matched to a gene. CDR3 length equals 14 residues. Germline CDR1 MGHRA, CDR2 YSYEKL.

The rearrangement joins TRBV15 to TRBJ2-7; TRBD1 matches 9 bases. CDR3 length: 16 residues. V shed 0 bases, J shed 3 bases, and the junction held 6 bases outside the gene matches. Germline CDR1 and CDR2: LNHNV and YYDKDF (reference sequence). The CDR3, as DNA: TGTGCCACCAGCAGAGATTTGGACAGGGGAGTCTACGAGCAGTACTTC. Protein sequence: CATSRDLDRGVYEQYF.

The chain combines TRBV11-2 with TRBJ2-3; perhaps TRBD1 as D (5 bases). V shed 3 bases and J shed 9 bases, with 10 bases lying between them. The CDR3 totals 12 residues. Germline values: CDR1 SGHAT, CDR2 FQNNGV. This chain's CDR3 is CASSFVTGTQYF. CDR3 sequence (DNA): TGTGCCAGCAGCTTCGTCACAGGAACGCAGTATTTT.

Comment on this clonotype: A much larger clone lies a single base off, so this may be a read error. CDR3 sequence (DNA): TGCAGCGTTGACAGAAACACAGATAGGCAGTATTTT. It is translated as CSVDRNTDRQYF. The V and J genes are TRBV29-1 and TRBJ2-3; no clear D gene. This CDR3 spans 12 amino acids. The germline CDR1 and CDR2 sequences are SQVTM and ANQGSEA.

On this clonotype itself: Relative to the germline gene, one junction end is altered; a read error may explain this. In DNA form, the CDR3 reads TGTGTCAGCAGTCGAGGGATCCCGGGACAACAGTATTTC. Its protein product is CVSSRGIPGQQYF. The chain recombines TRBV28 with TRBJ2-3; tentatively, D is TRBD1 (6 bases). This CDR3 is built from 13 residues. Germline-derived CDR1 and CDR2 are MDHEN and SYDVKM.

A remark on this clonotype: Just one base apart from a much larger clone, this may be a read error. The chain uses TRBV6-1 and TRBJ2-3, with D unresolved. The CDR3 loop spans 13 amino acids. The germline V gene has CDR1 MNHNS and CDR2 SASEGT. The CDR3 region is CASSEVSTDTQCF. The CDR3 bases are TGTGCCAGCAGTGAAGTCTCCACAGATACGCAGTGTTTT.

V and J are TRBV11-2 and TRBJ1-6, with D maybe TRBD1 (6 bases). Per germline, CDR1 SGHAT and CDR2 FQNNGV. There are 15 residues in the CDR3. Trimming cost V 0 bases and J 6 bases, with 9 bases left between them. In DNA, the CDR3 is TGTGCCAGCAGCTTAGATGGGGGCGGTAATTCACCCCTCCACTTT. This codes for CASSLDGGGNSPLHF. The full variable domain, with the rest looked up from reference TRBV11-2 and TRBJ1-6, is EAGVAQSPRYKIIEKRQSVAFWCNPISGHATLYWYQQILGQGPKLLIQFQNNGVVDDSQLPKDRFSAERLKGVDSTLKIQPAKLEDSAVYLCASSLDGGGNSPLHFGNGTRLTVT.

On this clonotype: Because it lacks the conserved phenylalanine or tryptophan at the end, this CDR3 is likely a read error. This rearrangement joins TRBV11-2 to TRBJ2-7, with D uncertain. The CDR3 contains 15 residues. Trimming took 5 bases from V and 2 from J, leaving 16 bases between them. Germline V gene sequence: CDR1 SGHAT, CDR2 FQNNGV. The CDR3 DNA follows: TGTGCCAGCAGCCCCATCCTGAGTATGACCTACGAGCAGTACTTA. Protein sequence: CASSPILSMTYEQYL.

This sequence joins TRBV7-8 and TRBJ1-6; TRBD1 agrees at 7 bases. This CDR3 has 14 amino acids. V dropped 4 bases and J dropped 9; count of bases not matched to a gene: 6. Germline assignment: CDR1 SGHVS and CDR2 FQNEAQ. CDR3: CASSSDREASPLHF. CDR3 DNA sequence: TGTGCCAGCAGCTCAGACAGGGAAGCTTCACCCCTCCACTTT.

For this clonotype: This may stem from a read error, because a much larger clone lies one nucleotide away. The rearrangement links TRBV4-1 to TRBJ1-1; no definite D call. This CDR3 comprises 16 residues. The germline CDR1 and CDR2 sequences are MGHRA and YSYEKL. The V and J ends lost 5 bases and 0 bases respectively, with 16 bases between them. The CDR3 loop is CASSEADVELNTEAFF. In nucleotides, the CDR3 is TGCGCCAGCAGCGAAGCGGACGTAGAGTTGAACACTGAAGCTTTCTTT.

The V call is TRBV4-1, the J call TRBJ2-7, with TRBD1 matching 7 bases. CDR1 and CDR2 (germline): MGHRA, YSYEKL. The CDR3 totals 17 residues. V trimming: 10 bases; J trimming: 0 bases; junction bases outside the gene matches: 18. The CDR3 protein is CANSQAASTGSSYEQYF. CDR3 DNA: TGCGCCAACAGTCAAGCAGCTTCGACAGGGAGCTCCTACGAGCAGTACTTC.

Worth noting for this clonotype: Its ends do not fully match the called genes, so a read error is possible. The gene calls are TRBV4-1 and TRBJ2-5; unclear D gene. Germline V lookup: CDR1 MGHRA, CDR2 YSYEKL. The CDR3 spans 15 residues. CDR3 protein: CAISPRWIERETQYF. For the CDR3, the DNA is TGCGCCATCAGCCCTCGCTGGATTGAACGGGAGACCCAGTACTTC.

Remarks on this clonotype: A much larger clone differs by one base, so this may be a read error. The chain employs TRBV4-1 and TRBJ2-7, with TRBD2 as a possible D gene (5 bases). This CDR3 is built from 15 residues. From germline, CDR1 is MGHRA and CDR2 YSYEKL. The CDR3 DNA reads TGCGCCAACAGCCAAGGGTTGGACTCCCCCTACGAGCAGTACTTC. Translated, it gives CANSQGLDSPYEQYF.

Regarding this clonotype: Since the CDR3 does not end with the conserved phenylalanine or tryptophan, this likely comes from a read error. No DNA is shown, since the ends of the CDR3 on it are uncertain; the CDR3 is the one TCRdb lists. The chain carries TRBV11-2 and TRBJ2-3; the table's D call, TRBD2, has no DNA check behind it. Germline assignment: CDR1 SGHAT and CDR2 FQNNGV. Ends included, the CDR3 has 16 residues. The chain's CDR3 is CASSLLAGGRTDMRYL.

Comment on this clonotype: One end of the junction does not line up with germline, which may come from a read error. The J gene is TRBJ2-3, the V gene TRBV29-1, with 7 positions matching TRBD2. The CDR3 has 15 residues. The V gene's germline CDR1 is SQVTM and CDR2 ANQGSEA. The CDR3 coding sequence is TGCAGCGTTGTTGGGCTAGTCGGGAGGAGAGATATGCAGTATTTT. Encoded protein: CSVVGLVGRRDMQYF.

This clonotype came up many times. The chain employs TRBV30 and TRBJ1-5, with TRBD1 matching 9 bases. This CDR3 has 15 residues. V was pared by 3 bases and J by 0 bases, with 3 bases of the junction left unmatched. The germline CDR1 and CDR2 sequences are GTSNPN and SVGIG (reference sequence). The DNA of the CDR3 is TGTGCCTGGAGCCCGACAGGGGGTAGCAATCAGCCCCAGCATTTT. Translated: CAWSPTGGSNQPQHF.

Comments on this clonotype: With a much larger clone just one base away, this may be a read error. The chain is built from TRBV7-8 and TRBJ2-1; weak D call: TRBD2 (5 bases). V shed 3 bases and J shed 10 bases, with 10 bases lying between them. The CDR3 has 12 residues. Germline CDR1 is SGHVS and CDR2 is FQNEAQ. CDR3 protein: CASSFTRGEQFF. CDR3 DNA sequence: TGTGCCAGCAGCTTTACTCGAGGGGAGCAGTTCTTC. Combining the CDR3 with reference TRBV7-8 and TRBJ2-1 gives the whole variable domain GAGVSQSPRYKVAKRGQDVALRCDPISGHVSLFWYQQALGQGPEFLTYFQNEAQLDKSGLPSDRFFAERPEGSVSTLKIQRTQQEDSAVYLCASSFTRGEQFFGPGTRLTVL.

This clonotype was found many times. The chain's CDR3 is CASSFGGRRSYEQYF. The CDR3 DNA reads as TGTGCCAGCAGTTTCGGCGGGAGGCGCTCCTACGAGCAGTACTTC. The chain uses TRBV12-3 or TRBV12-4 and TRBJ2-7, with 8 bases matching TRBD2. The CDR3 spans 15 residues. V trimming: 3 bases; J trimming: 0 bases; junction bases outside the gene matches: 4.

V and J are TRBV28 and TRBJ2-2; D uncertain. V lost 6 bases, J lost 0 bases, and 5 bases lay in between. This CDR3 has 13 residues. CDR1 and CDR2 (germline): MDHEN, SYDVKM. CDR3 DNA sequence: TGTGCCAGCAGAGAGTCGAACACCGGGGAGCTGTTTTTT. This codes for CASRESNTGELFF. Using reference TRBV28 and TRBJ2-2 for the parts outside the CDR3, the full variable domain is DVKVTQSSRYLVKRTGEKVFLECVQDMDHENMFWYRQDPGLGLRLIYFSYDVKMKEKGDIPEGYSVSREKKERFSLILESASTNQTSMYLCASRESNTGELFFGEGSRLTVL.

A remark on this clonotype: The junction departs from the called germline gene at one end, perhaps through a read error. This chain links TRBV11-1 with TRBJ2-4; TRBD2 is a possible D gene (6 bases). CDR3 length equals 17 residues. CDR1 is SGHAT and CDR2 is FQDESV in the germline V gene (reference sequence). The CDR3, as DNA: TGTGCCAGCAGCTTTCCCGGGACTGGCGGGACCAAAAACATTCAGTACTTT. This encodes CASSFPGTGGTKNIQYF. Looking up the rest from reference TRBV11-1 and TRBJ2-4 gives the full variable domain: EAEVAQSPRYKITEKSQAVAFWCDPISGHATLYWYRQILGQGPELLVQFQDESVVDDSQLPKDRFSAERLKGVDSTLKIQPAELGDSAMYLCASSFPGTGGTKNIQYFGAGTRLSVL.

The J gene is TRBJ2-5, the V gene TRBV11-2; D is ambiguous. The CDR3 contains 16 residues. From germline, CDR1 is SGHAT and CDR2 FQNNGV. V was clipped by 6 bases and J by 6 bases, with 23 bases between them. CDR3 protein: CASSTPDQSLRQTQYF. CDR3 in DNA: TGTGCCAGCAGTACACCAGACCAGAGCCTACGGCAGACCCAGTACTTC.